This entry lists 31 T cell receptor beta chains sequenced from one sample in a study of siplizumab effects on memory and regulatory T cells. The protocol was immunoSEQ multiplex PCR, while the TCRdb copy is restricted to in-frame clones and leaves out a portion. Of 90,000 to 120,000 clones listed, 94% are singletons. The sequenced material came from Tregs sorted from blood. The receptors here all came from a human donor in good health.

This clone is a singleton in its sample. This chain connects TRBV18 to TRBJ1-5; TRBD1 matches 7 bases. CDR1 is KGHSH and CDR2 is LQKENI in the germline V gene. CDR3 length: 15 amino acids. V shed 2 bases, J shed 7 bases, and the junction held 8 bases outside the gene matches. The CDR3 loop reads CASSPFDRDEQPQHF. For the CDR3, the DNA is TGTGCCAGCTCACCATTTGACAGGGACGAACAGCCCCAGCATTTT.

This chain uses TRBV7-3 with TRBJ1-1; D is undetermined. The CDR3 loop spans 13 amino acids. Germline V gives CDR1 SGHTA, CDR2 FQGTGA. Trimming took 0 bases from V and 5 from J, leaving 7 bases between them. In DNA, the CDR3 is TGTGCCAGCAGCTTAACCGGACTTACTGAAGCTTTCTTT. Protein: CASSLTGLTEAFF. The whole variable domain, filled in from reference TRBV7-3 and TRBJ1-1, reads GAGVSQTPSNKVTEKGKYVELRCDPISGHTALYWYRQSLGQGPEFLIYFQGTGAADDSGLPNDRFFAVRPEGSVSTLKIQRTERGDSAVYLCASSLTGLTEAFFGQGTRLTVV.

This chain uses TRBV6-6 with TRBJ1-1; tentative D call: TRBD1 (5 bases). CDR1 is MNHNY and CDR2 is SVGAGI in the germline V gene (reference sequence). The length of the CDR3 is 16 residues. V was pared by 3 bases and J by 5 bases, with 19 bases between. This chain's CDR3 is CASSYGASSPGTEAFF. The CDR3 coding sequence is TGTGCCAGCAGTTATGGGGCATCCTCCCCGGGGACTGAAGCTTTCTTT.

The rearrangement uses TRBV5-4 and TRBJ2-5; tentative D call: TRBD1 (5 bases). Trimming stripped 2 bases from V and 6 bases from J, with 8 bases between. The CDR3 loop spans 12 amino acids. Germline-derived CDR1 and CDR2 are SGHNT and YYREEE (reference sequence). CDR3 sequence: CASSLSGKTQYF. The CDR3 DNA sequence: TGTGCCAGCAGCTTATCAGGGAAGACCCAGTACTTC.

The V gene is TRBV10-3, the J gene TRBJ2-5; 7 bases line up with TRBD2. Germline values: CDR1 ENHRY, CDR2 SYGVKD. The V and J ends lost 0 bases and 10 bases, in that order; junction bases with no gene match: 2. The CDR3 is 12 residues long. The CDR3 protein is CAISESGGDQYF. CDR3 DNA sequence: TGTGCCATCAGTGAGTCGGGGGGGGACCAGTACTTC.

V is TRBV7-3 and J is TRBJ2-7, with D maybe TRBD1 (5 bases). The CDR3 is 14 residues long. The V gene lost 2 bases and the J gene lost 6 bases, with 14 bases spanning the gap. CDR1 is SGHTA and CDR2 is FQGTGA in the germline V gene. Here the CDR3 DNA reads TGTGCCAGCAGCTTAGCTCTCAAAAGGGGCGAGCAGTACTTC. Translating gives CASSLALKRGEQYF.

This rearrangement joins TRBV29-1 to TRBJ2-5; unclear D gene. The CDR3 runs 11 residues. V shed 7 bases and J shed 5 bases, with 11 bases lying between them. Per the germline V gene, CDR1 is SQVTM and CDR2 is ANQGSEA. The CDR3: CSAVPGETQYF. The CDR3 nucleotides are TGCAGCGCCGTCCCCGGGGAGACCCAGTACTTC. The variable domain in full, with the rest retrieved from reference TRBV29-1 and TRBJ2-5, is SAVISQKPSRDICQRGTSLTIQCQVDSQVTMMFWYRQQPGQSLTLIATANQGSEATYESGFVIDKFPISRPNLTFSTLTVSNMSPEDSSIYLCSAVPGETQYFGPGTRLLVL.

The chain employs TRBV5-1 and TRBJ1-6; D not certain. The CDR3 has 14 residues. V was shortened by 3 bases and J by 6 bases, with 10 bases between the two germline ends. In germline, CDR1 is SGHRS, CDR2 YFSETQ. CDR3 protein: CASSWDISNSPLHF. CDR3 in DNA: TGCGCCAGCAGCTGGGATATCTCTAATTCACCCCTCCACTTT.

This chain joins TRBV4-1 and TRBJ1-1; D gene uncertain. Trimming pared 4 bases from V and 7 bases from J, leaving 13 bases between. This CDR3 contains 13 residues. In germline, CDR1 is MGHRA, CDR2 YSYEKL. This CDR3 is CASSLILQSEAFF. The CDR3 nucleotides are TGCGCCAGCAGCCTTATACTGCAGAGTGAAGCTTTCTTT.

This chain links TRBV7-2 with TRBJ2-5; possible D gene TRBD2, 5 bases. The V and J ends lost 6 bases and 5 bases respectively, with 16 bases between them. The V gene's germline CDR1 is SGHTA and CDR2 FQGNSA. The CDR3 length is 14 residues. CDR3 sequence: CASRLKGRGETQYF. The CDR3 DNA is TGTGCCAGCAGGTTAAAGGGCCGCGGGGAGACCCAGTACTTC.

The chain carries TRBV29-1 and TRBJ1-2; 8 bases are a match to TRBD1. The CDR3 sequence is 17 residues long. The trim removed 2 bases at V and 0 bases at J, leaving 11 bases unmatched. CDR1 is SQVTM, CDR2 ANQGSEA, per germline. Here the CDR3 reads CSVEQGAGVHPNYGYTF. The CDR3 nucleotides are TGCAGCGTTGAACAGGGGGCAGGCGTACACCCTAACTATGGCTACACCTTC.

This sequence joins TRBV27 and TRBJ2-1, with TRBD2 matching over 9 bases. With V trimmed by 4 bases and J by 2 bases, 6 bases remained unmatched. In germline, CDR1 is MNHEY, CDR2 SMNVEV (reference sequence). This CDR3 spans 16 amino acids. CDR3 DNA: TGTGCCAGCAGTTCCAGCGGGAGGACCCCCTACAATGAGCAGTTCTTC. Amino acid sequence: CASSSSGRTPYNEQFF.

This chain connects TRBV6-1 to TRBJ2-5, with unresolved D. The CDR3 has 10 residues. Germline V lookup: CDR1 MNHNS, CDR2 SASEGT. V was shortened by 3 bases and J by 9 bases, with 5 bases between the two germline ends. The CDR3 DNA reads as TGTGCCAGCAGTGAGGTATCCCAGTACTTC. This translates into CASSEVSQYF.

The chain uses TRBV4-1 and TRBJ1-2, with a weak D call TRBD1 (5 bases). The CDR3 has 16 residues. Germline V lookup: CDR1 MGHRA, CDR2 YSYEKL. Trimming pared 2 bases from V and 4 bases from J, leaving 17 bases between. This CDR3 reads CASSQPTGTGTYGYTF. The CDR3 DNA sequence: TGCGCCAGCAGCCAACCCACGGGGACGGGAACCTATGGCTACACCTTC.

This chain links TRBV13 with TRBJ1-2; no clear D gene. This CDR3 comprises 13 residues. The V gene lost 1 base and the J gene lost 2 bases, with 5 bases spanning the gap. Germline loops: CDR1 PRHDT, CDR2 FYEKMQ (reference sequence). The CDR3 nucleotides read TGTGCCAGCAGCTTAGTGGGGAACTATGGCTACACCTTC. Amino acid sequence: CASSLVGNYGYTF. Using reference TRBV13 and TRBJ1-2 for the parts outside the CDR3, the full variable domain is AAGVIQSPRHLIKEKRETATLKCYPIPRHDTVYWYQQGPGQDPQFLISFYEKMQSDKGSIPDRFSAQQFSDYHSELNMSSLELGDSALYFCASSLVGNYGYTFGSGTRLTVV.

V gene TRBV6-1 combines with J gene TRBJ1-4, with no clear D. The V end was cut by 3 bases, the J end by 0 bases, with 5 bases between. CDR1 and CDR2 from the germline V gene are MNHNS and SASEGT. There are 14 residues in the CDR3. The CDR3 nucleotides are TGTGCCAGCAGTGATGATGCAACTAATGAAAAACTGTTTTTT. It encodes CASSDDATNEKLFF.

This rearrangement joins TRBV7-9 to TRBJ1-2, with D perhaps matching TRBD1 (5 bases). The ends were cut back, 5 bases at V and 4 bases at J, with 11 bases in the middle. This CDR3 contains 13 residues. Germline CDR1 SEHNR, CDR2 FQNEAQ (reference sequence). The CDR3 spells CASSTGLIYGYTF. Here the CDR3 DNA reads TGTGCCAGCAGCACAGGACTGATCTATGGCTACACCTTC. The full variable domain, with the rest looked up from reference TRBV7-9 and TRBJ1-2, is DTGVSQNPRHKITKRGQNVTFRCDPISEHNRLYWYRQTLGQGPEFLTYFQNEAQLEKSRLLSDRFSAERPKGSFSTLEIQRTEQGDSAMYLCASSTGLIYGYTFGSGTRLTVV.

The CDR3 nucleotides are TGTGCCAGCAGCGTAGCTTCATACTATGGCTACACCTTC. It is translated as CASSVASYYGYTF. This chain uses TRBV9 with TRBJ1-2; D ambiguous. V gave up 0 bases and J gave up 3 bases, with 6 bases separating them. The CDR3 extends over 13 amino acids. CDR1 SGDLS and CDR2 YYNGEE come from the germline V gene.

V and J are TRBV7-9 and TRBJ2-1, with a possible D match to TRBD2 (6 bases). Germline lookup yields CDR1 SEHNR and CDR2 FQNEAQ (reference sequence). The CDR3 runs 14 residues. The germline V and J ends were trimmed by 1 base and 12 bases, with 16 bases remaining between them. The CDR3 loop reads CASSLDWATSTQFF. CDR3 DNA: TGTGCCAGCAGCTTAGATTGGGCCACTAGCACGCAGTTCTTC.

The chain employs TRBV5-1 and TRBJ2-3; 9 bases align to TRBD2. Germline CDR1 SGHRS, CDR2 YFSETQ. The CDR3 loop spans 18 amino acids. The J segment lost 0 bases and the V segment lost 0 bases, leaving 8 bases of the junction unmatched. The CDR3 is CASSLEGYTSGSTDTQYF. The CDR3 DNA is TGCGCCAGCAGCTTGGAGGGGTACACTAGCGGGAGCACAGATACGCAGTATTTT.

The rearrangement links TRBV19 to TRBJ2-1; D is unresolved. CDR1 is LNHDA, CDR2 SQIVND, per germline (reference sequence). The CDR3 has 12 amino acids. Trimming took 7 bases from V and 6 from J, leaving 10 bases between them. The CDR3 nucleotides read TGTGCCAGTATATCCGACTCCAATGAGCAGTTCTTC. This sequence encodes CASISDSNEQFF.

V and J are TRBV7-9 and TRBJ2-3, with 9 bases fitting TRBD1. Germline V lookup: CDR1 SEHNR, CDR2 FQNEAQ (reference sequence). V was clipped by 3 bases and J by 4 bases; unmatched bases: 5. The CDR3 runs to 15 residues. The CDR3 DNA sequence: TGTGCCAGCAGCTTGGCAACAGGGGGCGCAGATACGCAGTATTTT. Its protein product is CASSLATGGADTQYF.

This chain uses TRBV7-9 with TRBJ1-1; D call uncertain. The V gene's germline CDR1 is SEHNR and CDR2 FQNEAQ (reference sequence). This CDR3 is built from 13 residues. Trimming removed 1 base from V and 5 bases from J, with 8 bases in between. The CDR3 loop reads CASSLGGETEAFF. As DNA, the CDR3 is TGTGCCAGCAGCTTAGGGGGAGAAACTGAAGCTTTCTTT.

The chain joins TRBV11-2 to TRBJ2-7; TRBD1 aligns across 8 bases. The CDR3 covers 14 residues. Germline-derived CDR1 and CDR2 are SGHAT and FQNNGV. V lost 1 base and J lost 6; bases outside the gene matches: 5. The CDR3 DNA reads as TGTGCCAGCAGCTTAGTGGACAGGGCTGGCGAGCAGTACTTC. Encoded protein: CASSLVDRAGEQYF.

The V and J genes are TRBV25-1 and TRBJ2-2, with 8 positions matching TRBD1. CDR1 is MGHDK, CDR2 SYGVNS, per germline. The CDR3 spans 14 residues. V lost 5 bases to trimming and J lost 5 bases; unmatched junction nucleotides: 4. DNA for the CDR3: TGTGCCAGCAGTAGGACAGGGCGGACCGGGGAGCTGTTTTTT. Its protein is CASSRTGRTGELFF.

This clone came up once. The rearrangement joins TRBV7-9 to TRBJ2-7, with TRBD2 matching over 8 bases. Trimming took 5 bases from V and 5 from J; bases not matched to a gene: 11. Germline V gene data show CDR1 as SEHNR and CDR2 as FQNEAQ (reference sequence). The CDR3 loop spans 15 amino acids. The CDR3 reads CASSQRRAGVHEQYF. Written as DNA, the CDR3 is TGTGCCAGCAGCCAACGAAGAGCGGGAGTACACGAGCAGTACTTC.

The V and J genes are TRBV7-6 and TRBJ2-2, with a possible D match to TRBD1 (6 bases). The CDR3 is 15 residues long. In germline, CDR1 is SGHVS, CDR2 FNYEAQ. V gave up 5 bases and J gave up 7 bases, with 17 bases separating them. This chain's CDR3 is CASSPGDISVGELFF. The CDR3 nucleotides are TGTGCCAGCAGCCCAGGGGACATTTCCGTCGGGGAGCTGTTTTTT.

This chain links TRBV9 with TRBJ2-3, with a weak D call TRBD1 (5 bases). Per germline, CDR1 SGDLS and CDR2 YYNGEE. This CDR3 has 15 residues. The V end was cut by 2 bases, the J end by 7 bases, with 17 bases between. The CDR3 loop is CASSVSGMGKNTQYF. The DNA of the CDR3 is TGTGCCAGCAGCGTGTCAGGGATGGGGAAGAATACGCAGTATTTT.

The rearrangement links TRBV5-1 to TRBJ2-1; 8 bases agree with TRBD2. CDR3 size: 16 residues. The trim removed 2 bases at V and 8 bases at J, leaving 12 bases unmatched. Germline CDR1 SGHRS, CDR2 YFSETQ. In nucleotides, the CDR3 is TGCGCCAGCAGCTTAACCGGGACTAGTAGGACCCATGAGCAGTTCTTC. It is translated as CASSLTGTSRTHEQFF.

This chain connects TRBV11-3 to TRBJ2-2, with D unresolved. Germline CDR1 SGHNT, CDR2 YENEEA. CDR3 length: 13 residues. V lost 5 bases and J lost 4, with 8 bases in between. CDR3 in amino acids: CASSRVRTGELFF. CDR3 sequence (DNA): TGTGCCAGCAGCAGGGTTCGCACCGGGGAGCTGTTTTTT.

V is TRBV30 and J is TRBJ2-7, with D possibly TRBD1 on 6 matching bases. V was trimmed by 5 bases and J by 4 bases, leaving 9 bases between them. Germline V gene sequence: CDR1 GTSNPN, CDR2 SVGIG (reference sequence). This CDR3 is built from 11 residues. The CDR3 reads CAWDTGYEQYF. CDR3 nucleotide sequence: TGTGCCTGGGATACAGGGTACGAGCAGTACTTC.